Below, 8 T cell receptor beta chains from the same sample are listed, as sequenced in a study of OX40 agonist ivuxolimab in advanced cancers. Profiling relied on immunoSEQ multiplex PCR, and the TCRdb table lists in-frame clones only, not all of them. The data contain over 45,000 clones, approximately 83% of them singletons. The source material was CD4+ or CD8+ T cells sorted from blood, sampled in a trial of the OX40 agonist ivuxolimab. The origin of the receptors is an adult with an advanced solid tumor such as melanoma, head and neck, liver or kidney cancer.

The chain combines TRBV7-2 with TRBJ1-2, with TRBD1 as a possible D gene (5 bases). CDR1 is SGHTA, CDR2 FQGNSA, per germline. The CDR3 is 17 amino acids. V was pared by 4 bases and J by 7 bases, with 25 bases between. CDR3 nucleotides: TGTGCCAGCAGCTCCGCACTAGACCGCGAGAAGGGGAGTGGCTACACCTTC. Translating it yields CASSSALDREKGSGYTF. The full variable domain, in which reference TRBV7-2 and TRBJ1-2 provide the parts outside the CDR3, is GAGVSQSPSNKVTEKGKDVELRCDPISGHTALYWYRQSLGQGLEFLIYFQGNSAPDKSGLPSDRFSAERTGGSVSTLTIQRTQQEDSAVYLCASSSALDREKGSGYTFGSGTRLTVV.

The chain recombines TRBV5-1 with TRBJ2-3, with 10 bases that match TRBD2. Germline CDR1 and CDR2: SGHRS and YFSETQ. The CDR3 is 14 amino acids. The junction had 2 bases not matched to a gene; V was cut back by 2 bases and J by 5 bases. CDR3 amino acids: CASSFQRGGDTQYF. CDR3 bases: TGCGCCAGCAGCTTCCAGCGGGGGGGAGATACGCAGTATTTT.

J is TRBJ1-1 and V is TRBV6-1; TRBD1 aligns across 9 bases. There are 15 residues in the CDR3. V lost 5 bases and J lost 0; bases outside the gene matches: 4. Germline assignment: CDR1 MNHNS and CDR2 SASEGT. CDR3 in DNA: TGTGCCAGCAGTCTACAGGGGGCGGTGAACACTGAAGCTTTCTTT. Amino acids: CASSLQGAVNTEAFF.

CDR3 DNA: TGTGCCAGCAATTACGGAAATCAGCCCCAGCATTTT. It yields the protein CASNYGNQPQHF. V usage is TRBV6-1 and J usage is TRBJ1-5, with no clear D. The CDR3 runs to 12 residues. CDR1 MNHNS and CDR2 SASEGT come from the germline V gene. Trimming removed 7 bases at V and 4 bases at J, with 8 bases between.

The chain carries TRBV7-9 and TRBJ2-7; TRBD2 matches at 9 bases. Germline CDR1 reads SEHNR; CDR2 reads FQNEAQ (reference sequence). With 5 bases clipped from V and 5 bases from J, the junction kept 13 bases outside the gene matches. This CDR3 region has 16 residues. The CDR3 DNA is TGTGCCAGCAGCCCGCATCGGGCTAGCGGGACACACGAGCAGTACTTC. This codes for CASSPHRASGTHEQYF.

This chain joins TRBV6-5 and TRBJ2-7; D is possibly TRBD1 (9 bases). CDR1 is MNHEY and CDR2 is SVGAGI in the germline V gene. The CDR3 contains 14 residues. The V end was cut by 5 bases, the J end by 6 bases, with 17 bases between. CDR3: CASSRGGQGGEQYF. Written as DNA, the CDR3 is TGTGCCAGCAGTCGGGGGGGACAGGGCGGCGAGCAGTACTTC.

The rearrangement links TRBV25-1 to TRBJ2-7; possible D gene TRBD2, 5 bases. From germline, CDR1 is MGHDK and CDR2 SYGVNS. This CDR3 is 14 amino acids long. Trimming cost V 2 bases and J 4 bases, with 12 bases left between them. Here the CDR3 DNA reads TGTGCCAGCAGTGAAGGTCTTAGAGGGTACGAGCAGTACTTC. This codes for CASSEGLRGYEQYF.

The chain couples TRBV18 to TRBJ1-5; D remains unclear. CDR1 and CDR2 from the germline V gene are KGHSH and LQKENI. Deletions cut 2 bases from V and 5 bases from J, with 13 bases between. The CDR3 sequence is 15 residues long. The DNA for the CDR3 is TGTGCCAGCTCACCAGAACCGGCGGAATATCAGCCCCAGCATTTT. The encoded protein is CASSPEPAEYQPQHF.